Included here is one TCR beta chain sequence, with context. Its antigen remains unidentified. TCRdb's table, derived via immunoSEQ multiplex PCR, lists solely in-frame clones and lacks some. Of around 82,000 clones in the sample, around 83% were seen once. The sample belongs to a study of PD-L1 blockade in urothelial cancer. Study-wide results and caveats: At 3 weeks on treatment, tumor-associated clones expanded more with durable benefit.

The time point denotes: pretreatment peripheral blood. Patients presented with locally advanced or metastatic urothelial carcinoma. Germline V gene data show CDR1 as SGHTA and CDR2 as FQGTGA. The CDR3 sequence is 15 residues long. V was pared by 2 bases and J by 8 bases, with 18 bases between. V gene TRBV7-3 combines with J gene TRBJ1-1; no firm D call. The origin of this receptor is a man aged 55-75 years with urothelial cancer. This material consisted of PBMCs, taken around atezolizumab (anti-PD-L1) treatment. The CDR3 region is CASSLQGRQSGEAFF. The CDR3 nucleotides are TGTGCCAGCAGCTTACAAGGAAGGCAATCAGGCGAAGCTTTCTTT.